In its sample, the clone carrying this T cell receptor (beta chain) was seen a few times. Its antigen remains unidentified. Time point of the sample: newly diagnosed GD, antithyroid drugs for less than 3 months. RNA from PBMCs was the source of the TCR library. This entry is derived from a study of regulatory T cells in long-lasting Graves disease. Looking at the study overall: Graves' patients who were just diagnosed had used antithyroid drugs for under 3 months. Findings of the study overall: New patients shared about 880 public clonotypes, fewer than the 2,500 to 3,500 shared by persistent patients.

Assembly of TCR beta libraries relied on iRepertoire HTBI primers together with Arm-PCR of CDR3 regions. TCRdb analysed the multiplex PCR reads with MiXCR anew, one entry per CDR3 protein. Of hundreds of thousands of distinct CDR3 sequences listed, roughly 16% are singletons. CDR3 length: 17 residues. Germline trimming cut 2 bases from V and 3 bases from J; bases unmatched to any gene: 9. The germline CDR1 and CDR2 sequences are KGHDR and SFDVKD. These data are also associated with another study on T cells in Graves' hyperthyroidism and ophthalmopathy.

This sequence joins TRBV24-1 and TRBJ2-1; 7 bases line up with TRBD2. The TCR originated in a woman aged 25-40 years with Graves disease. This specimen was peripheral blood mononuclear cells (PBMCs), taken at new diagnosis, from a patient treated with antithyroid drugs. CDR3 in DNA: TGTGCCACCAGTGATTCCGACCTAGCGGCAGACTACAATGAGCAGTTCTTC. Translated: CATSDSDLAADYNEQFF.